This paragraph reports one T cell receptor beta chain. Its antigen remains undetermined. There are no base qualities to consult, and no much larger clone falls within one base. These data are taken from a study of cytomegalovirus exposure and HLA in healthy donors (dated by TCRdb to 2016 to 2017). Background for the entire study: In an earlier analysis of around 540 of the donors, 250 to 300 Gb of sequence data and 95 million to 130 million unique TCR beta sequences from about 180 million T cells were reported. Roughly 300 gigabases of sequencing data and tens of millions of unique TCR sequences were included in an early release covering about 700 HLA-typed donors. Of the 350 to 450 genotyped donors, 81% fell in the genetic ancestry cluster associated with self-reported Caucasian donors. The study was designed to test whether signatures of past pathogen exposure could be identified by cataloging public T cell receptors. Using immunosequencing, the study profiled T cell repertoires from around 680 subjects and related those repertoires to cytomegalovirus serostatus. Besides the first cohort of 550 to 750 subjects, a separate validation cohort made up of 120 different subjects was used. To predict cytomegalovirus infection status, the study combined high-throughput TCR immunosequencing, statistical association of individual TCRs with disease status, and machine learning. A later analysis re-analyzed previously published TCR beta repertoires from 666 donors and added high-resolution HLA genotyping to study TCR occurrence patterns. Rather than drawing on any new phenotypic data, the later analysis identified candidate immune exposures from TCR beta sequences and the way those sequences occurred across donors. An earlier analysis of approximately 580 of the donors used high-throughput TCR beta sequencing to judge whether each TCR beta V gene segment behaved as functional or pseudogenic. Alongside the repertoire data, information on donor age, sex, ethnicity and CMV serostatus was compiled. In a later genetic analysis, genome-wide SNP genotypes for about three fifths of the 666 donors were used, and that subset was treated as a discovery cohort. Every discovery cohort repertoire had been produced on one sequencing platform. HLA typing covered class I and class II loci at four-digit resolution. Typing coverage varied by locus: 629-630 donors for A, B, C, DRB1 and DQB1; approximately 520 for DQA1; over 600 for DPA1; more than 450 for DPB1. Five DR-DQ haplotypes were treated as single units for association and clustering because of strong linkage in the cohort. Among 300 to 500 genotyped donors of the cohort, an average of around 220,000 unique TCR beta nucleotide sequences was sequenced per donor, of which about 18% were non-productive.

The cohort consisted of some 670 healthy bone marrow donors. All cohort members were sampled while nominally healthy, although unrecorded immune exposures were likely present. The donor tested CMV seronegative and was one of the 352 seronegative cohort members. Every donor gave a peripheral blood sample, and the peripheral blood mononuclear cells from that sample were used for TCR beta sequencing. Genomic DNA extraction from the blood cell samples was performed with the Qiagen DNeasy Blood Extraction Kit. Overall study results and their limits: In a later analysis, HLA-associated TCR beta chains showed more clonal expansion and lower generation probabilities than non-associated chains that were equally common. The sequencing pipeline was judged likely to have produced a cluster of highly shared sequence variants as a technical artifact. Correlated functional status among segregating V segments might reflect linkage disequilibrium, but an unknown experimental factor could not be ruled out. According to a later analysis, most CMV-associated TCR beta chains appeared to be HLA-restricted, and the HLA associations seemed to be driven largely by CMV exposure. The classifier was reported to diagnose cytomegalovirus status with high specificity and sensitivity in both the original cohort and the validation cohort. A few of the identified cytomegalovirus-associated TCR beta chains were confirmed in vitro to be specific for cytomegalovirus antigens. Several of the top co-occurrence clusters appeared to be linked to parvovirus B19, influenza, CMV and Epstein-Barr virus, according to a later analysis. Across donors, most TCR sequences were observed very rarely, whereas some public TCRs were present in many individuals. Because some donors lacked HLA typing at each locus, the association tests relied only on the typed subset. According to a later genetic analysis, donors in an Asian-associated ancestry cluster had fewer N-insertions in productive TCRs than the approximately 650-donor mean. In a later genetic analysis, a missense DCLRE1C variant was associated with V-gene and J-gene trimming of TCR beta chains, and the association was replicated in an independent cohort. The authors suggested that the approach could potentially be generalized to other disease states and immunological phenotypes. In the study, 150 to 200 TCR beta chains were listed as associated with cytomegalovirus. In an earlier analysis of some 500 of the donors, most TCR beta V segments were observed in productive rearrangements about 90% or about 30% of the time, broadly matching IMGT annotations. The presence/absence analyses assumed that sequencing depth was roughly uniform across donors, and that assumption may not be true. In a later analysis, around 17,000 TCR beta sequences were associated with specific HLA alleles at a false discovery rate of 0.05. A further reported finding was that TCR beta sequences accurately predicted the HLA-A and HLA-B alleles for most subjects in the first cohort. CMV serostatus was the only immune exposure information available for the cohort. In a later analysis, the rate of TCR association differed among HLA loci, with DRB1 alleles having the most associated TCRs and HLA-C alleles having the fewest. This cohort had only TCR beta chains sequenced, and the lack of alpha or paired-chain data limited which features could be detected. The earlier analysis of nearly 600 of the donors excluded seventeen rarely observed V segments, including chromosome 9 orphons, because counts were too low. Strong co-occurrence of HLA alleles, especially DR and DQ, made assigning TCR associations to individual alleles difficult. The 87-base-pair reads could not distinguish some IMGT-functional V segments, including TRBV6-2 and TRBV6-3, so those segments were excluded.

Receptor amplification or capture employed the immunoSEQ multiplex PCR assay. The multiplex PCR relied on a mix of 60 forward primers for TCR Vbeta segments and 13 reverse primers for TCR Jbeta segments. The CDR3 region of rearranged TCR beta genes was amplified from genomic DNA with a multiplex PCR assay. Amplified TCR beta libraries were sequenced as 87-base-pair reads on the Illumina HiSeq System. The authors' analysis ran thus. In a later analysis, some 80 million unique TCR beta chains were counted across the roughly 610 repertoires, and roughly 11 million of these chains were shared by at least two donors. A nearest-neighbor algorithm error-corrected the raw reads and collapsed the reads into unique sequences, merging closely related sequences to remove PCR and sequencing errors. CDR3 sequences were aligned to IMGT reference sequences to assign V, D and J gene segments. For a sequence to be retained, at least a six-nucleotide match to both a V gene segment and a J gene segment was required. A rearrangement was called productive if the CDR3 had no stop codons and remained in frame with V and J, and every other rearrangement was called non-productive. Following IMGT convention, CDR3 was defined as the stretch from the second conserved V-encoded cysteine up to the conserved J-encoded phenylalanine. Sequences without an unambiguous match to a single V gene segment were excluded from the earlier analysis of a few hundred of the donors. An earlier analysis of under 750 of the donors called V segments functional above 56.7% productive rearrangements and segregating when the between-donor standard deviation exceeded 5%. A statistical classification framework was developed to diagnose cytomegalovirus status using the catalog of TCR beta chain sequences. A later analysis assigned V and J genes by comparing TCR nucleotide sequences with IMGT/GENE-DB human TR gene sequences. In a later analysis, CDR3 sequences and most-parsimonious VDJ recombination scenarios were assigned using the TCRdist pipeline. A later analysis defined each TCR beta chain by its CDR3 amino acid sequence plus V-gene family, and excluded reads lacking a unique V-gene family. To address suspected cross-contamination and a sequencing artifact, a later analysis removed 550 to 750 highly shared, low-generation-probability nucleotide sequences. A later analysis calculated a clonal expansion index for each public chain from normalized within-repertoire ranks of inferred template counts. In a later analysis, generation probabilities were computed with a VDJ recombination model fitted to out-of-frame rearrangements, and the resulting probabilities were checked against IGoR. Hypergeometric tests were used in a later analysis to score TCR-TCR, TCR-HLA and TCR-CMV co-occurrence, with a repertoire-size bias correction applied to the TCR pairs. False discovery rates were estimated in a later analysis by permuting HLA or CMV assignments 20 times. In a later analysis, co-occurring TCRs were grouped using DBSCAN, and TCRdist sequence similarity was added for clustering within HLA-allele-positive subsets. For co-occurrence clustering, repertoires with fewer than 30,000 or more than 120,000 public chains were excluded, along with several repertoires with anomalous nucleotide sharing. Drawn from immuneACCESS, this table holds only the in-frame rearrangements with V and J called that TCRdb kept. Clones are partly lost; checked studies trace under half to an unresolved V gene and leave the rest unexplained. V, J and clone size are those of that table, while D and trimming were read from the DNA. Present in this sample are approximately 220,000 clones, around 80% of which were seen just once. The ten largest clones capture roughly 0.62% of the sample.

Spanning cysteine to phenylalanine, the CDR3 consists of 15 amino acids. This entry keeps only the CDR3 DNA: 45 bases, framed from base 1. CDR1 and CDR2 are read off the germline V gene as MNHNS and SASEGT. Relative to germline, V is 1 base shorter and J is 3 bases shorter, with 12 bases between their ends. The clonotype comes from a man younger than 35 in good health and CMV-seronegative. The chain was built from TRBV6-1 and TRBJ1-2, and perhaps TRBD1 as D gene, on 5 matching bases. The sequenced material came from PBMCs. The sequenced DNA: TGTGCCAGCAGTGAAGTTCTGGGGCCTTACTATGGCTACACCTTC. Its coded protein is CASSEVLGPYYGYTF.